Sequencing of this T cell receptor (beta chain) was carried out in a study of T-cell memory formation after mild COVID-19. Study results and limitations: Among clones contracting day 15 to 85, CD4/CD8 was balanced, whereas later expanders leaned CD4+. CM and EM subsets held most contracting CD4+ clones; EMRA held CD8+ ones. Memory cells collected pre-infection included some clones that later responded, suggesting cross-reactive memory joined.

Researchers used 5'RACE with constant-segment primers to make TCR alpha and TCR beta cDNA libraries that carry sample barcodes and UMIs. Via MiXCR, TCRdb re-called the 5' RACE reads, giving one row per CDR3 protein. Of hundreds of thousands of distinct CDR3 sequences listed, roughly 23% are singletons. Concerning this clonotype itself: No antigen is known for it.

The sequenced sample was PBMCs or a T cell subset sorted from them (not recorded which). This TCR was recovered from an adult woman who had mild COVID-19 (a few samples of this study predate the infection). Cell type and time point are not known.

The CDR3 DNA sequence: TGTGCCAGCAGCTTACCAAGCGGGCGGAACACCGGGGAGCTGTTTTTT. This gives the protein CASSLPSGRNTGELFF. The rearrangement joins TRBV7-9 to TRBJ2-2, with D possibly matching TRBD2 (6 bases). The CDR3 spans 16 residues. Germline V lookup: CDR1 SEHNR, CDR2 FQNEAQ (reference sequence). Trimming stripped 2 bases from V and 1 base from J, with 11 bases between.